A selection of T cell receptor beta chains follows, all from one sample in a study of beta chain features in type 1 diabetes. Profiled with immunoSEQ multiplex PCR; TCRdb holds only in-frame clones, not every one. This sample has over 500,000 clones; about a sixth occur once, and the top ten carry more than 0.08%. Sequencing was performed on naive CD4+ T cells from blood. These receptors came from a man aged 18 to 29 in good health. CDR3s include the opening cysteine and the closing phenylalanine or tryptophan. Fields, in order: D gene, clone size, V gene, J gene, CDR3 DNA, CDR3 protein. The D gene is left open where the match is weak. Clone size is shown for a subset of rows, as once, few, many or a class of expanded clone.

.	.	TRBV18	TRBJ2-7	TGTGCCAGCTCACCAGGTCCTGAGCAGTACTTC	CASSPGPEQYF
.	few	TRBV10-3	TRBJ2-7	TGTGCCATCAGTGAGTCTTACAGGGCCGGCGAGCAGTACTTC	CAISESYRAGEQYF
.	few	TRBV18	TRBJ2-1	TGTGCCAGCTCACCACCGTGGTCTGAGCAGTTCTTC	CASSPPWSEQFF
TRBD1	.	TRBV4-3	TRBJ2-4	TGCGCCAGCAGCCAAGTTCTGACAGGGGGCAAAAACATTCAGTACTTC	CASSQVLTGGKNIQYF
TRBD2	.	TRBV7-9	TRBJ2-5	TGTGCCAGCAGCCGGGGACTAGCGGACCCTCAAGAGACCCAGTACTTC	CASSRGLADPQETQYF
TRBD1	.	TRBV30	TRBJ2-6	TGTGCCTGGGGGACAGGGGCCTCTGGGGCCAACGTCCTGACTTTC	CAWGTGASGANVLTF
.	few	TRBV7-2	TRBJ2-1	TGTGCCAGCAGCTTAGAACGACCGAGCTCCTACAATGAGCAGTTCTTC	CASSLERPSSYNEQFF
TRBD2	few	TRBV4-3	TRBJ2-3	TGCGCCAGCAGCCAAGAGGGGACTAGCGGTAGCACAGATACGCAGTATTTT	CASSQEGTSGSTDTQYF
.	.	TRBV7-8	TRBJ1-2	TGTGCCAGCAGCGCCGCAGGGATACACTATGGCTACACCTTC	CASSAAGIHYGYTF
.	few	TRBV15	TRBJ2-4	TGTGCCACCAGCAGAGCCCTCTCCGGCAACATTCAGTACTTC	CATSRALSGNIQYF
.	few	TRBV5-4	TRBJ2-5	TGTGCCAGCAGCCGGGACAATCAAGAGACCCAGTACTTC	CASSRDNQETQYF
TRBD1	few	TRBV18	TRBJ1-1	TGTGCCAGCTCGCTCCCGGGACAGGTAAATAATGAAGCTTTCTTT	CASSLPGQVNNEAFF
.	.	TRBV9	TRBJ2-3	TGTGCCAGCAGCGTGTTCTCCGACAGGGGAGGGGGTACGCAGTATTTT	CASSVFSDRGGGTQYF
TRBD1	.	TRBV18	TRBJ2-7	TGTGCCAGCTCACCCCTTGGGACAGGGTACTACGAGCAGTACTTC	CASSPLGTGYYEQYF
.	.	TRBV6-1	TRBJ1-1	TGTGCCAGCAGTGAAGCTCAGGGCACTGAAGCTTTCTTT	CASSEAQGTEAFF
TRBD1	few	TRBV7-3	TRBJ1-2	TGTGCCAGCAGCGATCGACAGGGCCGGGGCTACACCTTC	CASSDRQGRGYTF
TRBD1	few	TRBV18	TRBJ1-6	TGTGCCAGCTCACAGGCTGGGACAGGGGATAATTCACCCCTCCACTTT	CASSQAGTGDNSPLHF
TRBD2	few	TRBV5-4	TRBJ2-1	TGTGCCAGCAGCTTGTCTAGCGGGAGCTACAATGAGCAGTTCTTC	CASSLSSGSYNEQFF
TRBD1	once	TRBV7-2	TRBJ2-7	TGTGCCAGCAGCTTTCGGGACAGGGGATTCCTTGGCCCCTACGAGCAGTACTTC	CASSFRDRGFLGPYEQYF
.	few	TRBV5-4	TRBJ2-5	TGTGCCAGCAGCTTCGGGCTTGTGGCCCAAGAGACCCAGTACTTC	CASSFGLVAQETQYF